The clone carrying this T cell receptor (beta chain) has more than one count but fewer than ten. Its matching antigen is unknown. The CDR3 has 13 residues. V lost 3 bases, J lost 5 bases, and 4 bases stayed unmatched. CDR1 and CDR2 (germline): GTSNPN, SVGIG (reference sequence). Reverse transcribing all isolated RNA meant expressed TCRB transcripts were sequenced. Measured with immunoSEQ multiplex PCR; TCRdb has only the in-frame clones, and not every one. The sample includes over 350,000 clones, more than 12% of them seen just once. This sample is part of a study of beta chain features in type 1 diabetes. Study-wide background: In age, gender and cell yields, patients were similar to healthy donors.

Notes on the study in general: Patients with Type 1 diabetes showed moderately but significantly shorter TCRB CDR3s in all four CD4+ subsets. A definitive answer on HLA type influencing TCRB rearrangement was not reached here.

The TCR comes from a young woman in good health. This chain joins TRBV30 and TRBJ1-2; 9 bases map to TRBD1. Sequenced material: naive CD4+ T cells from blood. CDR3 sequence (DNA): TGTGCCTGGAGGGGACAGGGAAAGTATGGCTACACCTTC. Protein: CAWRGQGKYGYTF.